Shown below are 10 T cell receptor beta chains from a single sample sequenced in a study of cytomegalovirus exposure and HLA in healthy donors. The PCR had 60 Vbeta and 13 Jbeta primers. Sequenced by immunoSEQ multiplex PCR; TCRdb stores in-frame clones only, minus some. This table holds about 110,000 clones, 60% to 75% found once. Sequenced sample: PBMCs. These TCRs come from a man under 40 in good health and CMV-seronegative.

J is TRBJ1-5 and V is TRBV6-6, with TRBD1 as a possible D gene (6 bases). V lost 6 bases to trimming and J lost 10 bases, with 16 bases between them. The CDR3 covers 13 residues. From germline, CDR1 is MNHNY and CDR2 SVGAGI (reference sequence). The CDR3 region has the DNA TGTGCCAGCAGCCCTATCCACAGGGACCCCCAGCATTTT. This gives the protein CASSPIHRDPQHF.

This chain connects TRBV9 to TRBJ2-3; 13 bases agree with TRBD2. The germline V gene has CDR1 SGDLS and CDR2 YYNGEE. V gave up 5 bases and J gave up 1 base; unmatched junction bases: 4. The CDR3 loop spans 16 amino acids. CDR3 in amino acids: CASSVGLAGRTDTQYF. The CDR3 DNA follows: TGTGCCAGCAGTGTGGGACTAGCGGGGCGCACAGATACGCAGTATTTT.

The V gene is TRBV7-9, the J gene TRBJ2-3; no firm D call. CDR1 is SEHNR, CDR2 FQNEAQ, per germline (reference sequence). V was cut by 2 bases and J by 5 bases, with 2 bases left in between. The CDR3 covers 11 residues. CDR3 in amino acids: CASSLLDTQYF. CDR3 DNA sequence: TGTGCCAGCAGCTTACTAGATACGCAGTATTTT. The full variable domain, in which reference TRBV7-9 and TRBJ2-3 provide the parts outside the CDR3, is DTGVSQNPRHKITKRGQNVTFRCDPISEHNRLYWYRQTLGQGPEFLTYFQNEAQLEKSRLLSDRFSAERPKGSFSTLEIQRTEQGDSAMYLCASSLLDTQYFGPGTRLTVL.

V and J are TRBV19 and TRBJ1-5, with D maybe TRBD1 (5 bases). V lost 8 bases to trimming and J lost 5 bases, with 19 bases between them. The CDR3 loop spans 15 amino acids. Germline V CDR1 and CDR2: LNHDA, SQIVND (reference sequence). CDR3 sequence (DNA): TGTGCCAGTGGGGGGGAAGGAGGCGGAGATCAGCCCCAGCATTTT. Encoded protein: CASGGEGGGDQPQHF.

This chain connects TRBV4-2 to TRBJ2-3; 9 bases align to TRBD2. Germline V gene data show CDR1 as LGHNA and CDR2 as YNFKEQ. V was pared by 5 bases and J by 6 bases, with 9 bases of the junction left unmatched. This CDR3 contains 15 residues. Here the CDR3 DNA reads TGTGCCAGCAGCGGACCGGGACTAGCTAGTGATACGCAGTATTTT. It yields the protein CASSGPGLASDTQYF.

The CDR3 is CASSPRTGSSYNSPLHF. Written as DNA, the CDR3 is TGCGCCAGCAGCCCGCGGACAGGGAGCTCCTATAATTCACCCCTCCACTTT. This chain connects TRBV5-1 to TRBJ1-6; TRBD1 aligns across 8 bases. Germline CDR1 is SGHRS and CDR2 is YFSETQ. V gave up 4 bases and J gave up 0 bases; unmatched junction bases: 6. The CDR3 length is 17 residues.

The chain has TRBV7-8 and TRBJ2-2; D may be TRBD1 (5 bases). The CDR3 spans 14 residues. The germline V gene has CDR1 SGHVS and CDR2 FQNEAQ. Trimming removed 2 bases from V and 6 bases from J, with 10 bases in between. The CDR3 spells CASSLIRGPGELFF. In nucleotides, the CDR3 is TGTGCCAGCAGCTTAATTAGGGGCCCCGGGGAGCTGTTTTTT.

The rearrangement uses TRBV7-8 and TRBJ2-2, with no clear D. The CDR3 is 16 residues long. V was trimmed by 2 bases and J by 4 bases, leaving 14 bases between them. Per germline, CDR1 SGHVS and CDR2 FQNEAQ. The CDR3: CASSLRPRGGTGELFF. Here the CDR3 DNA reads TGTGCCAGCAGCTTAAGGCCCCGCGGCGGCACCGGGGAGCTGTTTTTT.

This clone showed up just once. Other nucleotide sequences in the sample specify the same CDR3. The chain employs TRBV6-1 and TRBJ2-3, with D tentatively TRBD2 (6 bases). The CDR3 has 14 amino acids. The germline V and J ends were trimmed by 10 bases and 0 bases, with 14 bases remaining between them. CDR1 is MNHNS, CDR2 SASEGT, per germline. The CDR3 sequence: CAIGTSGSTDTQYF. Written as DNA, the CDR3 is TGTGCCATCGGGACCAGCGGGAGCACAGATACGCAGTATTTT.

This chain uses TRBV28 with TRBJ2-3, with 11 bases lining up with TRBD2. With V trimmed by 5 bases and J by 2 bases, 6 bases remained unmatched. The germline V gene has CDR1 MDHEN and CDR2 SYDVKM. The CDR3 runs 16 residues. CDR3 sequence reads: CASSDPTSGVTDTQYF. CDR3 in DNA: TGTGCCAGCAGTGACCCGACTAGCGGGGTCACAGATACGCAGTATTTT.